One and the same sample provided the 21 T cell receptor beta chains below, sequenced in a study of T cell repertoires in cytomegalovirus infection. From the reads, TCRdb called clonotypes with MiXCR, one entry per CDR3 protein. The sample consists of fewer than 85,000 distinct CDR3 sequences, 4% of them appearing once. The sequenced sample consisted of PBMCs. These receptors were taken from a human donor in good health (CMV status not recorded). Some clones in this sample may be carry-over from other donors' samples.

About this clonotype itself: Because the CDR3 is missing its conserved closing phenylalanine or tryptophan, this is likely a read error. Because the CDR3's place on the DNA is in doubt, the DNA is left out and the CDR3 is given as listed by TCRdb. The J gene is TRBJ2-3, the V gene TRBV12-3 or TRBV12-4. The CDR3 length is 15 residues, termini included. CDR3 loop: CASSLSAVEADTQYV.

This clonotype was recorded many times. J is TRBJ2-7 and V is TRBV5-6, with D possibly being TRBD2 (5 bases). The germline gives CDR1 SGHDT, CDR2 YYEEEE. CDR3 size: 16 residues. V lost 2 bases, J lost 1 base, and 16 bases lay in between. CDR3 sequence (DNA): TGTGCCAGCAGCTTCCAAGGACGGGGTATGTCCTACGAGCAGTACTTC. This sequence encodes CASSFQGRGMSYEQYF.

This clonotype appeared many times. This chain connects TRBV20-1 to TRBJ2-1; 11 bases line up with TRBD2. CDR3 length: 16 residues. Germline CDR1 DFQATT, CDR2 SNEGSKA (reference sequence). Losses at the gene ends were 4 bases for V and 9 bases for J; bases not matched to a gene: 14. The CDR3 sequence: CSANPGLAGGLGEQFF. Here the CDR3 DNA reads TGCAGTGCTAACCCGGGCCTAGCGGGAGGATTAGGTGAGCAGTTCTTC.

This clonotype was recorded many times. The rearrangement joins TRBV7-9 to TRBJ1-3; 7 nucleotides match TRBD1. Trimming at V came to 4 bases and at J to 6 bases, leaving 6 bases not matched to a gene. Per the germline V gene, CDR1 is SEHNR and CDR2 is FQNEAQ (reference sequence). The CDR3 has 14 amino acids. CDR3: CASSSYGQENTIYF. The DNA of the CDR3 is TGTGCCAGCAGCTCGTATGGACAGGAAAACACCATATATTTT.

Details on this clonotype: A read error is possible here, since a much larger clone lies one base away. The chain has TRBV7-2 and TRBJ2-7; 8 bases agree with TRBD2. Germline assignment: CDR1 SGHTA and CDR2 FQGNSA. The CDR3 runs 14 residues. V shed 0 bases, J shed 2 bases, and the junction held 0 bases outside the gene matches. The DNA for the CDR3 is TGTGCCAGCAGCTTAGCAGCGGGAGCCTACGAGCAGTACTTC. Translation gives CASSLAAGAYEQYF.

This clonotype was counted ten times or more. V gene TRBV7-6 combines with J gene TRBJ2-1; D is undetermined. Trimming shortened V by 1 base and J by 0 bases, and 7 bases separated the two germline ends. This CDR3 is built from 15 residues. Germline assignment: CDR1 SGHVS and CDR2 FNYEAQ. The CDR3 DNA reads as TGTGCCAGCAGCTTAGAGGGCCGCTCCTACAATGAGCAGTTCTTC. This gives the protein CASSLEGRSYNEQFF.

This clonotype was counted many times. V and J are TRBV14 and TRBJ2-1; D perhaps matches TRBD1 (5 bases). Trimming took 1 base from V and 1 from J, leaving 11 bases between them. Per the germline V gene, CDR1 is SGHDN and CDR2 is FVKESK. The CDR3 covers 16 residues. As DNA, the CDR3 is TGTGCCAGCAGCCAAGGTCCAGGGCTTTCCTACAATGAGCAGTTCTTC. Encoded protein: CASSQGPGLSYNEQFF.

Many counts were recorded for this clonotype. The CDR3 bases are TGTGCCAGCAGCTACCAGGGTAGGGACAATGAGCAGTTCTTC. Translating it yields CASSYQGRDNEQFF. The V gene is TRBV7-2, the J gene TRBJ2-1, with D maybe TRBD1 (5 bases). The V end lost 4 bases, the J end lost 5 bases, and 12 bases lay between the germline ends. The CDR3 loop spans 14 amino acids. Germline CDR1 reads SGHTA; CDR2 reads FQGNSA.

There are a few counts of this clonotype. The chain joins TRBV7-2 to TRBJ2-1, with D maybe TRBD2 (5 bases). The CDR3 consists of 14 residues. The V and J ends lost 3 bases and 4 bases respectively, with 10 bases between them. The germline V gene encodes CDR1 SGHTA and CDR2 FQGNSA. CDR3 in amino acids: CASSLNPGYNEQFF. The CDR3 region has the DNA TGTGCCAGCAGCTTGAACCCGGGGTACAATGAGCAGTTCTTC.

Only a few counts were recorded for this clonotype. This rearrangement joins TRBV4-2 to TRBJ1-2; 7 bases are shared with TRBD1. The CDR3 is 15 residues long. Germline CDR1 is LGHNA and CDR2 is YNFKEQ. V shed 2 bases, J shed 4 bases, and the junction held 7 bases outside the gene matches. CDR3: CASSQRTGGFYGYTF. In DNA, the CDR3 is TGTGCCAGCAGCCAAAGGACAGGCGGATTCTATGGCTACACCTTC.

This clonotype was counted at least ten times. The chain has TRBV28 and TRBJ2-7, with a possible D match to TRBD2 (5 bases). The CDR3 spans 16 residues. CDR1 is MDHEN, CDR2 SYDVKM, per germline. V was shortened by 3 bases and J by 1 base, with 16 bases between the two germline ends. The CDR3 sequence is CASSFSLSGLSYEQYF. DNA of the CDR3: TGTGCCAGCAGTTTCAGTCTCTCGGGATTGTCCTACGAGCAGTACTTC. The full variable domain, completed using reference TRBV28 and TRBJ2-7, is DVKVTQSSRYLVKRTGEKVFLECVQDMDHENMFWYRQDPGLGLRLIYFSYDVKMKEKGDIPEGYSVSREKKERFSLILESASTNQTSMYLCASSFSLSGLSYEQYFGPGTRLTVT.

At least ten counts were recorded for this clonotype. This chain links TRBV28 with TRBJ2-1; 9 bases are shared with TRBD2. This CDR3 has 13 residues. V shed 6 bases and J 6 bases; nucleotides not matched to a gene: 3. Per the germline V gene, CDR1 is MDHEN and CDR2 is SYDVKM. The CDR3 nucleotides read TGTGCCAGCAGAGAGACTAGCGGCAATGAGCAGTTCTTC. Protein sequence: CASRETSGNEQFF. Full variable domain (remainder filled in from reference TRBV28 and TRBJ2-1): DVKVTQSSRYLVKRTGEKVFLECVQDMDHENMFWYRQDPGLGLRLIYFSYDVKMKEKGDIPEGYSVSREKKERFSLILESASTNQTSMYLCASRETSGNEQFFGPGTRLTVL.

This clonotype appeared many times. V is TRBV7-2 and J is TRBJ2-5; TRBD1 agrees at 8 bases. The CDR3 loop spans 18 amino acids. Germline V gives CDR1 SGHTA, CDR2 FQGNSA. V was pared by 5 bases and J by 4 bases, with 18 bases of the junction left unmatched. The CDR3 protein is CASSQNMGKRQGRETQYF. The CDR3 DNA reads TGTGCCAGCAGCCAAAACATGGGGAAGAGACAGGGGCGAGAGACCCAGTACTTC.

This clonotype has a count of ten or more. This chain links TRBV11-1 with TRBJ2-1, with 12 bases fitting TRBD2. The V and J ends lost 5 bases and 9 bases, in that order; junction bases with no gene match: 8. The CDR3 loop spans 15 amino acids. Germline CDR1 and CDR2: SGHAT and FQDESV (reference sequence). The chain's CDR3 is CASSPSGGADIEQFF. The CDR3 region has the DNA TGTGCCAGCAGCCCTAGCGGGGGGGCCGATATTGAGCAGTTCTTC.

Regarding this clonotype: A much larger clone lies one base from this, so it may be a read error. CDR3 nucleotides: TGTGCCAGCAGCTTAGGCGTAAATGAAAGACTGTTTTTT. Encoded protein: CASSLGVNERLFF. The chain couples TRBV7-9 to TRBJ1-4; D gene ambiguous. Germline V gene sequence: CDR1 SEHNR, CDR2 FQNEAQ (reference sequence). The CDR3 is 13 amino acids.

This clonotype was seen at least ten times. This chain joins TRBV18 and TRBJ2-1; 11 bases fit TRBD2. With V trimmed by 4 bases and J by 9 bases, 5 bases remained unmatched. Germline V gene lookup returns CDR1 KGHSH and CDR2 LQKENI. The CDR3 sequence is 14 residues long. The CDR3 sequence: CASSQTSGGGEQFF. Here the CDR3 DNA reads TGTGCCAGCTCACAAACTAGCGGGGGAGGTGAGCAGTTCTTC.

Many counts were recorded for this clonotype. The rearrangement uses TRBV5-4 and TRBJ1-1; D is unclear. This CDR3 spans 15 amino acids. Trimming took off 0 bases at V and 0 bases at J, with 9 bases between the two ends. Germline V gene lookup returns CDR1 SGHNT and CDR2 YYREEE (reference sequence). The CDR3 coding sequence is TGTGCCAGCAGCTTGGAAGGCAGCCTGAACACTGAAGCTTTCTTT. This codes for CASSLEGSLNTEAFF.

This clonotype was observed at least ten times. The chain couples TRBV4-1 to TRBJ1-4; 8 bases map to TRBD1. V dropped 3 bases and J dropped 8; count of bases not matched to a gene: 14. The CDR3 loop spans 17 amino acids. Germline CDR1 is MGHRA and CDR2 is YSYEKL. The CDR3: CASSHSFEGTGGEKLFF. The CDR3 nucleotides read TGCGCCAGCAGCCATTCTTTCGAAGGGACAGGCGGGGAAAAACTGTTTTTT.

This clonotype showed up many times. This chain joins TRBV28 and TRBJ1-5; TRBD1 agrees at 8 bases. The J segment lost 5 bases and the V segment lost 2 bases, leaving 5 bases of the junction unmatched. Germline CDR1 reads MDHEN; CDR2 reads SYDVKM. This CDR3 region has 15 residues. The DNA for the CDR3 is TGTGCCAGCAGTTTACGCAGGGGGCTTGATCAGCCCCAGCATTTT. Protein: CASSLRRGLDQPQHF.

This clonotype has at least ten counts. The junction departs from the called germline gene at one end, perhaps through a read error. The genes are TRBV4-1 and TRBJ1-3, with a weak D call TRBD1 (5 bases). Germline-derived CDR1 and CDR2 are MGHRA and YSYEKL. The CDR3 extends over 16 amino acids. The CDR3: CASSQELWGNGNTIYF. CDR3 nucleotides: TGTGCCAGCAGCCAAGAATTGTGGGGGAACGGAAACACCATATATTTT.

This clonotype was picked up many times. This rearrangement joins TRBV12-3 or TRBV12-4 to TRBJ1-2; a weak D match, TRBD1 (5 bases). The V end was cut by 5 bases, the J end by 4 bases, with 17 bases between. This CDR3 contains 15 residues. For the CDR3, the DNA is TGTGCCAGCAGTCCCCAGGGTGGGTTTGTCTATGGCTACACCTTC. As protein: CASSPQGGFVYGYTF.